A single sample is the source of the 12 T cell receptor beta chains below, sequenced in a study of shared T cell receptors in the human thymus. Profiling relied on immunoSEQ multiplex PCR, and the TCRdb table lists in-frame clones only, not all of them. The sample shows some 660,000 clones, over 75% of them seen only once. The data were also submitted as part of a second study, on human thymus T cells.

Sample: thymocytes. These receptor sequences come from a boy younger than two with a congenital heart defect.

The CDR3 bases are TGTGCCAGCAGCTTAGCGCGATGGACAGGATTCGCCTATGGCTACACCTTC. Encoded protein: CASSLARWTGFAYGYTF. The chain couples TRBV7-2 to TRBJ1-2; the match to TRBD1 covers 7 bases. The CDR3 length is 17 residues. Germline V lookup: CDR1 SGHTA, CDR2 FQGNSA. J gave up 4 bases and V 0 bases, and 11 bases lay outside the gene matches.

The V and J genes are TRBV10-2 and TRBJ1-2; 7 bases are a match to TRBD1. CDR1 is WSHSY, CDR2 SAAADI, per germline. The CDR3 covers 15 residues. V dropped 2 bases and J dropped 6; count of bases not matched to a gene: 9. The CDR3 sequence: CASSEKRQGVDGYTF. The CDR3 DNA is TGCGCCAGCAGTGAGAAGAGACAGGGCGTCGATGGCTACACCTTC.

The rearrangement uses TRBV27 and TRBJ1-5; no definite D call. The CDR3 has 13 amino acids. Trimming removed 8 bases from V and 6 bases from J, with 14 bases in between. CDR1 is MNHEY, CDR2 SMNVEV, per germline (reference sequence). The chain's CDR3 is CASGPGRRQPQHF. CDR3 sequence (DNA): TGTGCCAGCGGCCCGGGGAGACGTCAGCCCCAGCATTTT.

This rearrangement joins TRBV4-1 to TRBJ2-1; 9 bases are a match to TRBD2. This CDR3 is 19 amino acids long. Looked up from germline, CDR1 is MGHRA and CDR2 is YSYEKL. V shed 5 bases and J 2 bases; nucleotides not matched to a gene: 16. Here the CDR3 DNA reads TGCGCCAGCAGCAGGACTAGCGTAGTCCTTTTGGGAGCCTACAATGAGCAGTTCTTC. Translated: CASSRTSVVLLGAYNEQFF.

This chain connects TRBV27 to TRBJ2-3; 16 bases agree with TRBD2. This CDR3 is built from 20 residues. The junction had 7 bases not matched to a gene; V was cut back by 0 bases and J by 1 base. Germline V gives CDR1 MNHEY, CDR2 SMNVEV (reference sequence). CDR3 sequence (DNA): TGTGCCAGCAGTTTATCCGGGACTAGCGGGAGGGCCGAGTGCACAGATACGCAGTATTTT. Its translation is CASSLSGTSGRAECTDTQYF.

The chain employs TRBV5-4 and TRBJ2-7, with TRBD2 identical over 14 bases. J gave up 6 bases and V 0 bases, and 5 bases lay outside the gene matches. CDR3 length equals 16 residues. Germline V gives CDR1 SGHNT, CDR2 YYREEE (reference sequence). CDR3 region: CASSLGVGLAGVEQYF. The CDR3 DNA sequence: TGTGCCAGCAGCTTGGGTGTGGGACTAGCGGGAGTCGAGCAGTACTTC. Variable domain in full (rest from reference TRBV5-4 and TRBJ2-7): ETGVTQSPTHLIKTRGQQVTLRCSSQSGHNTVSWYQQALGQGPQFIFQYYREEENGRGNFPPRFSGLQFPNYSSELNVNALELDDSALYLCASSLGVGLAGVEQYFGPGTRLTVT.

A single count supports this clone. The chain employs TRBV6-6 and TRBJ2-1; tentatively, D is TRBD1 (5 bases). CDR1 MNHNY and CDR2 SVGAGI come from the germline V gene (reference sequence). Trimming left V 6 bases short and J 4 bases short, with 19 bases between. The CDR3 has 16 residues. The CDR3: CASRTLTGGRYNEQFF. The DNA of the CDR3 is TGTGCCAGCAGGACTCTTACAGGTGGCAGATACAATGAGCAGTTCTTC.

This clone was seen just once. CDR3 nucleotide sequence: TGTGCCAGCAGCCTCCGGGAGGGAACAGGGTTGGGAGTGAGGCGTCTTGCCGATGAGCAGTTCTTC. It codes for CASSLREGTGLGVRRLADEQFF. V gene TRBV7-6 combines with J gene TRBJ2-1; 8 bases align to TRBD2. V trimming: 5 bases; J trimming: 8 bases; junction bases outside the gene matches: 32. Germline V gives CDR1 SGHVS, CDR2 FNYEAQ. CDR3 length: 22 amino acids.

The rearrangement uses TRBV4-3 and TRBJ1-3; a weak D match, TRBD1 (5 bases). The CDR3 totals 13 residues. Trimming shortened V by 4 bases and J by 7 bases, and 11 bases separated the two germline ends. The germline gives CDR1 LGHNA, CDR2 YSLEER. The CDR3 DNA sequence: TGCGCCAGCAGCCCCGACCAGGGCAACACCATATATTTT. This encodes CASSPDQGNTIYF.

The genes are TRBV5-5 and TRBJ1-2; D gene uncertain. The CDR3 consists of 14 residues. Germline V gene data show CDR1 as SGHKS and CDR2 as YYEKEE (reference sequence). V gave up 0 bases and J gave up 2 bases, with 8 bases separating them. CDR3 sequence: CASSLEQCNYGYTF. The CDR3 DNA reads TGTGCCAGCAGCTTGGAACAGTGCAACTATGGCTACACCTTC.

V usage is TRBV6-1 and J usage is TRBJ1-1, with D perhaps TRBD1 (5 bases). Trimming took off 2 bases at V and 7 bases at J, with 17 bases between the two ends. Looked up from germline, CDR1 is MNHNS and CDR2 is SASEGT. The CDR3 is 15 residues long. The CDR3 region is CASSERRAPPDEAFF. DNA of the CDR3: TGTGCCAGCAGTGAACGCAGGGCGCCGCCGGATGAAGCTTTCTTT.

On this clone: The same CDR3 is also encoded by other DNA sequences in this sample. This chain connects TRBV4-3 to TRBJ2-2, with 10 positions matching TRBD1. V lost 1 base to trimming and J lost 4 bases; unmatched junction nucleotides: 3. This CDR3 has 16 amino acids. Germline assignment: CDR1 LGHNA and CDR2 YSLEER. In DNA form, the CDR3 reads TGCGCCAGCAGCCAAGCGAGGACAGGGGGCACCGGGGAGCTGTTTTTT. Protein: CASSQARTGGTGELFF.